The present T cell receptor beta chain was sequenced within a study of cytomegalovirus exposure and HLA in healthy donors. Study-wide results and limits: In vitro work confirmed that a few CMV-associated chains recognize CMV antigens.

Comments on this clone: Its antigen is still unknown. The sample contains more than one DNA sequence encoding this CDR3.

The table came from immunoSEQ multiplex PCR; TCRdb's copy has only in-frame clones and leaves some out. The sample lists around 250,000 clones, 85% to 90% occurring once. The receptor comes from a woman aged 18-29 years in good health and CMV-seronegative. The material sequenced was PBMCs.

This CDR3 is CASSESGNTEAFF. The CDR3 DNA sequence: TGTGCCAGCAGTGAATCAGGGAACACTGAAGCTTTCTTT. The gene calls are TRBV2 and TRBJ1-1; D remains unclear. CDR1 is SNHLY and CDR2 is FYNNEI in the germline V gene. Deletions cut 2 bases from V and 1 base from J, with 5 bases between. The CDR3 covers 13 residues.